This T cell receptor (beta chain) stems from a study of beta chain features in type 1 diabetes. General study results and limits: In all four CD4+ subsets, TCRB CDR3 length was significantly, moderately reduced in type 1 diabetes.

The germline gives CDR1 SGHTA, CDR2 FQGNSA. The length of the CDR3 is 15 residues. Between the trimmed V and J ends, which lost 5 bases and 0 bases, there was a span of 14 bases. This clone was counted only a few times. Its antigen is unidentified. CD4+ naive, central memory, regulatory and stem cell-like memory cells were sorted via CD45RO/CCR7/CD25/CD127/CD95/CD27. Of the isolated RNA, all was reverse transcribed, and so the sequenced material was expressed TCRB transcripts. Sequenced by immunoSEQ multiplex PCR; TCRdb stores in-frame clones only, minus some. The data show around 650,000 clones, under 15% seen once.

The clonotype comes from a young man with type 1 diabetes. The rearrangement uses TRBV7-2 and TRBJ2-7; possibly TRBD1 for D (7 bases). The sample taken for sequencing was naive CD4+ T cells from blood. The CDR3 reads CASSPGDSSSYEQYF. CDR3 nucleotides: TGTGCCAGCAGCCCGGGGGACAGTAGCTCCTACGAGCAGTACTTC.